This T cell receptor (beta chain) was retrieved from a study of cytomegalovirus exposure and HLA in healthy donors. Broader study findings: Donor immune exposure was known only as CMV serostatus. In a later analysis, productive TCRs from donors in an Asian-associated ancestry cluster reportedly carried fewer N-insertions than the cohort mean. Cytomegalovirus association was listed for around 180 TCR beta chains. A later analysis by the authors found several of the most significant clusters apparently linked to common viral pathogens.

The CDR3 runs to 15 residues. Germline-derived CDR1 and CDR2 are LNHDA and SQIVND (reference sequence). V was clipped by 5 bases and J by 4 bases, with 17 bases between them. A multiplex PCR was run with 60 Vbeta primers and 13 Jbeta primers. Generated by immunoSEQ multiplex PCR, the TCRdb table keeps only in-frame clones and is missing some. The sample contains approximately 110,000 clones, 69% of which appear only once. Notes on this clone: Its cognate antigen is unknown.

This rearrangement joins TRBV19 to TRBJ1-2; D is possibly TRBD1 (5 bases). The sample comprised PBMCs. This clonotype was obtained from a woman in her 70s in good health and CMV-seropositive. CDR3 DNA: TGTGCCAGTAGTCCCTTGGAGGGGCTCAGCTATGGCTACACCTTC. Its translation is CASSPLEGLSYGYTF.